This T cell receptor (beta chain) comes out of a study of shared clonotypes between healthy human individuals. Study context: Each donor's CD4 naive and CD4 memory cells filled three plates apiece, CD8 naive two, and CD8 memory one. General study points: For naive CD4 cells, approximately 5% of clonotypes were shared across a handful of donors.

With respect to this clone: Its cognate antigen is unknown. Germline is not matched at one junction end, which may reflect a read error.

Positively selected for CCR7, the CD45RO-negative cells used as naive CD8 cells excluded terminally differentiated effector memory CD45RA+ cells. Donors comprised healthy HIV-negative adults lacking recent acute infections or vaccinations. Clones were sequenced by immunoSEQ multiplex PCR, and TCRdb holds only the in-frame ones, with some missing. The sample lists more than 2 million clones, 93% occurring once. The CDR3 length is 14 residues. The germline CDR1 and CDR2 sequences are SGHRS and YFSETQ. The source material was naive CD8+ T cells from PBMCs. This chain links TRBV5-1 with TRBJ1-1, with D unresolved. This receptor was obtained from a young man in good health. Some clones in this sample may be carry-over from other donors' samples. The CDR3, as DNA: TGCGCCGGCAGCTTGGCGGGCGGGCACACTGAAGCTTTCTTT. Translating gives CAGSLAGGHTEAFF. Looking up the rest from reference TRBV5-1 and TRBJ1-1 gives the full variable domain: KAGVTQTPRYLIKTRGQQVTLSCSPISGHRSVSWYQQTPGQGLQFLFEYFSETQRNKGNFPGRFSGRQFSNSRSEMNVSTLELGDSALYLCAGSLAGGHTEAFFGQGTRLTVV.